This TCR beta chain was sequenced during a study of human T cells and chemical hapten exposure. Time point in this sample: pre-sensitization, week 0. The treatment was: therapeutic diphenylcyclopropenone sensitization with weekly scalp DPC. MiXCR was run by TCRdb on the RACE reads, yielding one entry per CDR3 protein. This table holds approximately 57,000 distinct CDR3 sequences, around 10% found once. The ends lost 4 bases at V and 5 bases at J; junction bases unmatched: 6. This CDR3 region has 15 residues. Germline V CDR1 and CDR2: SGHDT, YYEEEE. The sequence was obtained from a man aged 35 to 55 with alopecia areata. Some clones in this sample may be carry-over from other donors' samples. This sample comprised whole blood, obtained in connection with sensitization to the hapten diphenylcyclopropenone (DPC). The J gene is TRBJ2-2, the V gene TRBV5-6, with 9 positions matching TRBD2. This CDR3 reads CASSKDSGRTGELFF. In nucleotides, the CDR3 is TGTGCCAGCAGCAAGGATAGCGGGAGAACCGGGGAGCTGTTTTTT.